This T cell receptor beta chain was found in a study of PD-L1 blockade in urothelial cancer. Study-wide context: Patients commenced atezolizumab at some point between 2014 and 2016, and it was given at 1,200 mg intravenously every 3 weeks. The number of prior chemotherapy regimens per patient was 0 to 3. Blood underwent analysis 3 weeks (second dose) and 6 weeks after treatment began.

This clone was counted a few times. Time point specified: pretreatment peripheral blood. Enrolled patients showed locally advanced or metastatic urothelial carcinoma. This CDR3 comprises 13 residues. The ends were cut back, 2 bases at V and 1 base at J, with 3 bases in the middle. CDR1 and CDR2 from the germline V gene are MNHNY and SVGAGI (reference sequence). Produced via immunoSEQ multiplex PCR; TCRdb's table is partial and in-frame only. The repertoire consists of 75,000 to 95,000 clones, with about 82% occurring once and the leading ten covering 6.7%. This rearrangement joins TRBV6-6 to TRBJ1-5; D is unclear. The input for sequencing was PBMCs, taken around atezolizumab (anti-PD-L1) treatment. This receptor was obtained from a middle-aged man with urothelial cancer. The CDR3 here is CASSYSSNQPQHF. In nucleotides, the CDR3 is TGTGCCAGCAGTTACAGCAGCAATCAGCCCCAGCATTTT.